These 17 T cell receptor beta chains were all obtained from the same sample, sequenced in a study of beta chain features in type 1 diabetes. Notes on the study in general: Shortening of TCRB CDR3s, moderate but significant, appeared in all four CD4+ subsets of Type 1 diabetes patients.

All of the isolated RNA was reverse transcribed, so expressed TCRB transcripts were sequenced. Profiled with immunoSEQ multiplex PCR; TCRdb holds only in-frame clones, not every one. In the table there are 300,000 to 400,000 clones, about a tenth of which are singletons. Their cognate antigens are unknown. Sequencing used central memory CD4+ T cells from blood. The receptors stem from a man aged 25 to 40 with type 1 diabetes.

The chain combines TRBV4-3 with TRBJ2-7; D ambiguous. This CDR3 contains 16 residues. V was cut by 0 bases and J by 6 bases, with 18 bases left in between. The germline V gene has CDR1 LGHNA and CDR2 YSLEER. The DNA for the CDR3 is TGCGCCAGCAGCCAAGATCATGGGCAGGTGGTTGGCGAGCAGTACTTC. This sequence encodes CASSQDHGQVVGEQYF.

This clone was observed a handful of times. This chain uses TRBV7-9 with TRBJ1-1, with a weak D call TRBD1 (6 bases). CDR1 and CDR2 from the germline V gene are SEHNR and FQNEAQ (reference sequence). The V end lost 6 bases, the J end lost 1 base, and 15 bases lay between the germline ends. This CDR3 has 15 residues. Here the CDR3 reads CASSLPNRANTEAFF. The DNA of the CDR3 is TGTGCCAGCAGTTTGCCAAACAGGGCGAACACTGAAGCTTTCTTT. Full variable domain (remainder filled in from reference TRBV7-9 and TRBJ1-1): DTGVSQNPRHKITKRGQNVTFRCDPISEHNRLYWYRQTLGQGPEFLTYFQNEAQLEKSRLLSDRFSAERPKGSFSTLEIQRTEQGDSAMYLCASSLPNRANTEAFFGQGTRLTVV.

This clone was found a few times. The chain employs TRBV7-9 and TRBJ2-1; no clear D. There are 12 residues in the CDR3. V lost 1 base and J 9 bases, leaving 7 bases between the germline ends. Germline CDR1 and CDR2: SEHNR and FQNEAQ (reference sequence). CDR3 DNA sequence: TGTGCCAGCAGCTTAGAACGTCGTGAGCAGTTCTTC. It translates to CASSLERREQFF.

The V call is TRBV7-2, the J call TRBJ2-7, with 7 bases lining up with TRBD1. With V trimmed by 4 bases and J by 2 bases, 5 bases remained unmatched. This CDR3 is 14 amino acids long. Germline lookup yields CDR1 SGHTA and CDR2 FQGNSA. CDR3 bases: TGTGCCAGCAGCTCTCCGGGACAGCCCTACGAGCAGTACTTC. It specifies CASSSPGQPYEQYF.

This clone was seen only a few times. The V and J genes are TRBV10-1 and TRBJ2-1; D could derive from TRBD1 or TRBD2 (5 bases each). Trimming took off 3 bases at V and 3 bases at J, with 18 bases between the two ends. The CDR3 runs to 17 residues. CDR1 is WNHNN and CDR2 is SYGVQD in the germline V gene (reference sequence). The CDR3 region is CASSDPGRDGIYNEQFF. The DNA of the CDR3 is TGCGCCAGCAGTGACCCTGGACGGGACGGAATCTACAATGAGCAGTTCTTC.

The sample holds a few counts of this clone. Here the CDR3 DNA reads TGTGCCCAGAGACTAGCGGGGGGGCCGTACGAGCAGTACTTC. It encodes CAQRLAGGPYEQYF. The rearrangement links TRBV30 to TRBJ2-7; 14 nucleotides align to TRBD2. The CDR3 is 14 residues long. Germline V gene sequence: CDR1 GTSNPN, CDR2 SVGIG (reference sequence). V dropped 8 bases and J dropped 4; count of bases not matched to a gene: 7.

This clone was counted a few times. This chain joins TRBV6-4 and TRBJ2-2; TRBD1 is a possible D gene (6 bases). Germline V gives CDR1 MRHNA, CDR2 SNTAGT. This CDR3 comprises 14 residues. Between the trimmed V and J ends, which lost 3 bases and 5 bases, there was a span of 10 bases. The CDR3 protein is CASSEQGTTGELFF. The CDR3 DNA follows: TGTGCCAGCAGTGAACAGGGTACGACCGGGGAGCTGTTTTTT.

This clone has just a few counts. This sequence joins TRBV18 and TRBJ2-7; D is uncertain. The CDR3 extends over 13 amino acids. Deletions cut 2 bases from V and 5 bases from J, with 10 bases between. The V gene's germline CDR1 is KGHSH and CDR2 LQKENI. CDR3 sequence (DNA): TGTGCCAGCTCACCATACGGAACCAACGAGCAGTACTTC. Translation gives CASSPYGTNEQYF.

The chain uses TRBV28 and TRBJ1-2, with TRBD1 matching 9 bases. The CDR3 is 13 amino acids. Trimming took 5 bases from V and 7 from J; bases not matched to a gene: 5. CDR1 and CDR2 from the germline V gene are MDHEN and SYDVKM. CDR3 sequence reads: CASSGGTGFGYTF. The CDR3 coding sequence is TGTGCCAGCAGTGGGGGGACAGGGTTTGGCTACACCTTC.

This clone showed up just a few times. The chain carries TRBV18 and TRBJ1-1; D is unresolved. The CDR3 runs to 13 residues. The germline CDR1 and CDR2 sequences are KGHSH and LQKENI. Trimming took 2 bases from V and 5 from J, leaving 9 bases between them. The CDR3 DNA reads TGTGCCAGCTCACCAGCGAGGGCTACTGAAGCTTTCTTT. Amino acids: CASSPARATEAFF.

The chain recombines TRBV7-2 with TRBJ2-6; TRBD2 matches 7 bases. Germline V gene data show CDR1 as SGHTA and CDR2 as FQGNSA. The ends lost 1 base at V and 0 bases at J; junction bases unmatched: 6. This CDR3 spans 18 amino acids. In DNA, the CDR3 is TGTGCCAGCAGCTTAGGTCCTAGCGGAGGCTCTGGGGCCAACGTCCTGACTTTC. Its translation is CASSLGPSGGSGANVLTF.

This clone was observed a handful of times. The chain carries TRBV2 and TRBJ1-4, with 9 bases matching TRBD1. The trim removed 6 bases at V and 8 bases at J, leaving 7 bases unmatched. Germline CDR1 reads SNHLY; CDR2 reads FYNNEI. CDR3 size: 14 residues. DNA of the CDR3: TGTGCCAGCAGAGGACAGGGGAAAAGAGAAAAACTGTTTTTT. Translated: CASRGQGKREKLFF.

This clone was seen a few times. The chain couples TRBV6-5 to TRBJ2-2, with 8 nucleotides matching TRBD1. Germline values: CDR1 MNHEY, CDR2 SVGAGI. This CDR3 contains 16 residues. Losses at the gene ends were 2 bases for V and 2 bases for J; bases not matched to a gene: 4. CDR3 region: CASSYKQGANTGELFF. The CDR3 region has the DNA TGTGCCAGCAGTTACAAGCAGGGGGCCAACACCGGGGAGCTGTTTTTT.

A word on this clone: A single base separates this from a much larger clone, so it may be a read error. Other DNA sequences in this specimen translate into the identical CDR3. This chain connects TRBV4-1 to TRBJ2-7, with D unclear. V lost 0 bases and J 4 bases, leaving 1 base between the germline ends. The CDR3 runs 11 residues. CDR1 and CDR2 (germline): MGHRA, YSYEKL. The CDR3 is CASSQEYEQYF. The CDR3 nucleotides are TGCGCCAGCAGCCAAGAGTACGAGCAGTACTTC.

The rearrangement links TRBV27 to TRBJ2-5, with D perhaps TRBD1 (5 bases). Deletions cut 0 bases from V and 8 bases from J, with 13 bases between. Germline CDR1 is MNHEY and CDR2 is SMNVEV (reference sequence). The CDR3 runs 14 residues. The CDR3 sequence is CASSLSGLPATQYF. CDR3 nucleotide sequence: TGTGCCAGCAGTTTATCGGGGCTTCCTGCAACCCAGTACTTC.

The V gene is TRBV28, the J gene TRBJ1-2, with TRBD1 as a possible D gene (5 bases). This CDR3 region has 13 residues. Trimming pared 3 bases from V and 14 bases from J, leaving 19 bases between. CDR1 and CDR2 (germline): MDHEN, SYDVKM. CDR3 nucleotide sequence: TGTGCCAGCAGTTTTGGGGGGACGGACCTTGGGACCTTC. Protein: CASSFGGTDLGTF.

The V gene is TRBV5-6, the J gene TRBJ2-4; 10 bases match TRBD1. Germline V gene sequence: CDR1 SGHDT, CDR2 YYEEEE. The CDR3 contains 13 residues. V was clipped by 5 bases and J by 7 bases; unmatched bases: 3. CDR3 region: CASRKGQGNIQYF. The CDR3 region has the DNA TGTGCCAGCAGGAAGGGACAGGGGAACATTCAGTACTTC.